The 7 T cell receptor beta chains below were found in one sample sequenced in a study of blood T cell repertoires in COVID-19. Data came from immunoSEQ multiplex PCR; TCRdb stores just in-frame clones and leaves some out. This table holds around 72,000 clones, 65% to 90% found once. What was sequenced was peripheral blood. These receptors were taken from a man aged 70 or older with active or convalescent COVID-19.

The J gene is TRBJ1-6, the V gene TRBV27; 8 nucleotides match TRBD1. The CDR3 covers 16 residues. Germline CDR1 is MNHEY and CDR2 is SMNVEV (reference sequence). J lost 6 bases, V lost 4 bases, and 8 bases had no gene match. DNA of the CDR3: TGTGCCAGCAGTTCGCAGGGGGCGCCGCGTAATTCACCCCTCCACTTT. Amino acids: CASSSQGAPRNSPLHF.

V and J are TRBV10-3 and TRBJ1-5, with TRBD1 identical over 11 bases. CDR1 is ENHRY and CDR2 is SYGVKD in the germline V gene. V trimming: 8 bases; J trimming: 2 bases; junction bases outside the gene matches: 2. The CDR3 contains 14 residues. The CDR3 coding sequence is TGTGCCATCGGGGGACAGGGGGGCAATCAGCCCCAGCATTTT. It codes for CAIGGQGGNQPQHF.

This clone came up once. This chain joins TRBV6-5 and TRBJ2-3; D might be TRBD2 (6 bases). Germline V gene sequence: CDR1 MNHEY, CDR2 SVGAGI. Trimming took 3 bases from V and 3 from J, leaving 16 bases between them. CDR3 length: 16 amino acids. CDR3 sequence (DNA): TGTGCCAGCAGTTATGGTTCCGGGAGCGGGACAGATACGCAGTATTTT. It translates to CASSYGSGSGTDTQYF.

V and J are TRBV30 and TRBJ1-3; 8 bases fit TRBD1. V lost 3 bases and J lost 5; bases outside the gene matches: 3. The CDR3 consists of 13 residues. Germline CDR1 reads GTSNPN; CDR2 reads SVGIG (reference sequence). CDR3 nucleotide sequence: TGTGCCTGGAGCAGGGGGCAAAGAAACACCATATATTTT. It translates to CAWSRGQRNTIYF.

CDR3 region: CASSVRGLRETQYF. CDR3 coding DNA: TGTGCCAGCAGCGTAAGGGGTCTCCGGGAGACCCAGTACTTC. This rearrangement joins TRBV28 to TRBJ2-5, with D possibly being TRBD1 (5 bases). The CDR3 runs 14 residues. Trimming stripped 6 bases from V and 5 bases from J, with 16 bases between. Germline CDR1 and CDR2: MDHEN and SYDVKM.

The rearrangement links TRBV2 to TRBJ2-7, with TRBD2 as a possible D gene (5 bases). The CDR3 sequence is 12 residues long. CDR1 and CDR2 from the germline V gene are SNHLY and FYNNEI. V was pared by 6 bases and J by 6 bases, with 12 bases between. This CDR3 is CASREDFSEQYF. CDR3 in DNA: TGTGCCAGCAGGGAGGACTTCAGCGAGCAGTACTTC.

CDR3 residues: CASRLGPSADGYTF. The DNA for the CDR3 is TGTGCCAGCAGATTGGGGCCTTCCGCCGATGGCTACACCTTC. The V gene is TRBV6-5, the J gene TRBJ1-2; D is possibly TRBD1 (5 bases). Trimming removed 6 bases from V and 6 bases from J, with 17 bases in between. The CDR3 is made up of 14 amino acids. Germline V gene lookup returns CDR1 MNHEY and CDR2 SVGAGI.